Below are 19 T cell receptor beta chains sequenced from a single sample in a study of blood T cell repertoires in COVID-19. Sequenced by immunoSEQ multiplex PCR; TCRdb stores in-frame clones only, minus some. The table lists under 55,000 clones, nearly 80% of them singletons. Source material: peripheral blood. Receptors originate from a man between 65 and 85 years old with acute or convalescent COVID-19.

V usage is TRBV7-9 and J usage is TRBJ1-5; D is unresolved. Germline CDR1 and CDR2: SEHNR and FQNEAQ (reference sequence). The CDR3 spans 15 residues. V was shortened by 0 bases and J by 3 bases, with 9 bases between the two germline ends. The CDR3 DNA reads TGTGCCAGCAGCTTAGCGCTAGGCTCCAATCAGCCCCAGCATTTT. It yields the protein CASSLALGSNQPQHF.

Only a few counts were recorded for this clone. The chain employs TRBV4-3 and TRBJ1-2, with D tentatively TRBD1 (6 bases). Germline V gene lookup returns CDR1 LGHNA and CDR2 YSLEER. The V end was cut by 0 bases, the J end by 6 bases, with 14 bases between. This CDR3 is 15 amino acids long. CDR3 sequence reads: CASSQDERGSNGYTF. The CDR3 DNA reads TGCGCCAGCAGCCAAGACGAGAGGGGGAGTAATGGCTACACCTTC.

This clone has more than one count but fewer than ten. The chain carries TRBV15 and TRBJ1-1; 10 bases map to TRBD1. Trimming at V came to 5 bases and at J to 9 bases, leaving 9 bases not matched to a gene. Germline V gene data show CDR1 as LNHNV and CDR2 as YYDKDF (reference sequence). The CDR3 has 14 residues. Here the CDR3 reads CATSALGGQGKAFF. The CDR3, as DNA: TGTGCCACCAGCGCCCTTGGGGGACAGGGGAAAGCTTTCTTT.

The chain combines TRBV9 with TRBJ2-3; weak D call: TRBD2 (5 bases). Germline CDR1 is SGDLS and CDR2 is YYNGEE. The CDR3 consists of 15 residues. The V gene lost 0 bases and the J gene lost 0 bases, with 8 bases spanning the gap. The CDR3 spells CASSVGSGSTDTQYF. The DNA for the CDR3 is TGTGCCAGCAGCGTAGGGTCGGGGAGCACAGATACGCAGTATTTT.

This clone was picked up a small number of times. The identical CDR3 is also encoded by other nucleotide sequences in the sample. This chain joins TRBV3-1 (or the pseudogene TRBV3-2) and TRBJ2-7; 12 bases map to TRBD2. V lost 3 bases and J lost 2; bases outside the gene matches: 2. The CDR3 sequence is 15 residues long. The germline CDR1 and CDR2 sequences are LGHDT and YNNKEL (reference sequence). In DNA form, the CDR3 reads TGTGCCAGCAGCCAGCTAGCGGGGGGGACCTACGAGCAGTACTTC. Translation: CASSQLAGGTYEQYF.

The CDR3 region has the DNA TGTGCCAGCAGCTTTGACAGAACAGCGGCTTTCTTT. This gives the protein CASSFDRTAAFF. The chain is built from TRBV11-2 and TRBJ1-1; TRBD1 might be the D (5 bases). This CDR3 has 12 residues. Trimming pared 3 bases from V and 11 bases from J, leaving 13 bases between. Germline CDR1 is SGHAT and CDR2 is FQNNGV.

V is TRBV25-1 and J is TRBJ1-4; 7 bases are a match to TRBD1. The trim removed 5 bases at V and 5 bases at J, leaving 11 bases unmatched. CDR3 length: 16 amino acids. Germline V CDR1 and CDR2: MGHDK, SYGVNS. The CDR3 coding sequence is TGTGCCAGCAGTTTCCCCCGACAGGGTCCCAATGAAAAACTGTTTTTT. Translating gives CASSFPRQGPNEKLFF.

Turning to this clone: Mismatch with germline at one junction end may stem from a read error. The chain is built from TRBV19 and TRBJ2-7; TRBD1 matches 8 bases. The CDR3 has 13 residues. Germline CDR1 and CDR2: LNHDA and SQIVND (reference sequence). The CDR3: CAGVRKAGGEGRF. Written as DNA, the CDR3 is TGTGCCGGAGTAAGGAAAGCAGGGGGCGAGGGAAGGTTC.

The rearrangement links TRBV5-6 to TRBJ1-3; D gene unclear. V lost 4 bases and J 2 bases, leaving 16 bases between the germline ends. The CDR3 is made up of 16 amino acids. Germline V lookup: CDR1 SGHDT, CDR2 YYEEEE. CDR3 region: CASSGVRRRTGNTIYF. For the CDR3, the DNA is TGTGCCAGCAGCGGGGTCAGGAGGAGGACTGGAAACACCATATATTTT.

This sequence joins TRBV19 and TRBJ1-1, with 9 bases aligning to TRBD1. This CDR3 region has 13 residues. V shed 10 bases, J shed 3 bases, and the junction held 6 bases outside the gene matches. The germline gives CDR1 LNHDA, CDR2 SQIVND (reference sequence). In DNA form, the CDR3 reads TGTGCCACCCAGACAGGGGGGGACACTGAAGCTTTCTTT. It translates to CATQTGGDTEAFF. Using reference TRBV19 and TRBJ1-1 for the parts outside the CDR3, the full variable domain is DGGITQSPKYLFRKEGQNVTLSCEQNLNHDAMYWYRQDPGQGLRLIYYSQIVNDFQKGDIAEGYSVSREKKESFPLTVTSAQKNPTAFYLCATQTGGDTEAFFGQGTRLTVV.

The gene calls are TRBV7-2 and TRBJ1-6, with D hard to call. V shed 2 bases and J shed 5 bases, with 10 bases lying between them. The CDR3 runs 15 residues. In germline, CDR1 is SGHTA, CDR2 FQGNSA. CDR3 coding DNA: TGTGCCAGCAGCTTATTGGGCTTGAATAATTCACCCCTCCACTTT. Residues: CASSLLGLNNSPLHF.

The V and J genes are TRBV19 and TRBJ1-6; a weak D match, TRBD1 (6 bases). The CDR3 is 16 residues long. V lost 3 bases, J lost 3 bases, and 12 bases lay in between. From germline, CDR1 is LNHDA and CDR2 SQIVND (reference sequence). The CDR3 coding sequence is TGTGCCAGTAGTATGCTTGGACAGTACTATAATTCACCCCTCCACTTT. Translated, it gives CASSMLGQYYNSPLHF.

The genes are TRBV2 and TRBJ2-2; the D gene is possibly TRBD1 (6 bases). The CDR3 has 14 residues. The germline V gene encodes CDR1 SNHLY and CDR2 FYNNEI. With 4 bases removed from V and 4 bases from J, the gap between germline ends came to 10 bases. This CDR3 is CASSVLGGTGELFF. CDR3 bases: TGTGCCAGCAGTGTATTAGGGGGCACCGGGGAGCTGTTTTTT.

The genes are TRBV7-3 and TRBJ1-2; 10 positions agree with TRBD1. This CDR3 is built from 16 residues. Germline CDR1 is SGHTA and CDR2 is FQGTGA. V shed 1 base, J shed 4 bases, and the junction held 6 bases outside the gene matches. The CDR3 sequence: CASSLKGQGSFYGYTF. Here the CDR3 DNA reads TGTGCCAGCAGCTTAAAGGGACAGGGGTCCTTCTATGGCTACACCTTC.

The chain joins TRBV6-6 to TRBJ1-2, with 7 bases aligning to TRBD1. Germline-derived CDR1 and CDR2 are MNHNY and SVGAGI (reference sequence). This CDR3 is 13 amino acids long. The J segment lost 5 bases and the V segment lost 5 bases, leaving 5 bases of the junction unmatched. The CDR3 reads CASSTGQSYGYTF. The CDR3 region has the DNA TGTGCCAGCAGTACGGGACAGTCATATGGCTACACCTTC.

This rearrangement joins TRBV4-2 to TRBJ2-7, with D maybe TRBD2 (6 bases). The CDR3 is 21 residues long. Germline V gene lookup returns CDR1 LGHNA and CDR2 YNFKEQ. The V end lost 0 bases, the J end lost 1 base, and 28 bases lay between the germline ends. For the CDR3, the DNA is TGTGCCAGCAGCCAAGAAAGTGGGCGCAGAGGTGGTAGCGGCGCTTCCTACGAGCAGTACTTC. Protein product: CASSQESGRRGGSGASYEQYF.

The CDR3, as DNA: TGTGCCAGCAGTCCACACGGGACAGCTAGCAATCAGCCCCAGCATTTT. Protein product: CASSPHGTASNQPQHF. The gene calls are TRBV27 and TRBJ1-5, with 7 bases that match TRBD1. Germline V CDR1 and CDR2: MNHEY, SMNVEV (reference sequence). V was clipped by 5 bases and J by 0 bases; unmatched bases: 7. This CDR3 is 16 amino acids long.

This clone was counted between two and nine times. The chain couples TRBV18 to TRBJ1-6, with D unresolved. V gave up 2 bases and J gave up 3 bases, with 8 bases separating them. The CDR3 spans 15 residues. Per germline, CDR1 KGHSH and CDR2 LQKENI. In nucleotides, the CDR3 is TGTGCCAGCTCACCATTGGGCAGCTATAATTCACCCCTCCACTTT. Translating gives CASSPLGSYNSPLHF.

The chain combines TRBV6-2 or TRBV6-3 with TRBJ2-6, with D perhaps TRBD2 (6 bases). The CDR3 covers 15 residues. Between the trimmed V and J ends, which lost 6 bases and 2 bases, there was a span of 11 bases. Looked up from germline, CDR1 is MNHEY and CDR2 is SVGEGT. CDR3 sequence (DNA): TGTGCCAGCAGCCACGGGGGAGCTGGGGCCAACGTCCTGACTTTC. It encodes CASSHGGAGANVLTF.